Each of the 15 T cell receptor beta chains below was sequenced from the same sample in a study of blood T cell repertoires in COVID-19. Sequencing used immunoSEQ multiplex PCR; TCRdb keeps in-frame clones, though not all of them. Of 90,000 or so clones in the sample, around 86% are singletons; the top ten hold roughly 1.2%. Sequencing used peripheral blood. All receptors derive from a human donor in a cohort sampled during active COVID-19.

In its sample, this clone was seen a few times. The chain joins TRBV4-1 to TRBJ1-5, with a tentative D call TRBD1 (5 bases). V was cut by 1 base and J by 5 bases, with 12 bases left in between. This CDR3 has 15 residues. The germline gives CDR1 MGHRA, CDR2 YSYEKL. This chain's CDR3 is CASSQGDSTHQPQHF. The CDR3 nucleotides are TGCGCCAGCAGCCAAGGCGACAGCACCCATCAGCCCCAGCATTTT.

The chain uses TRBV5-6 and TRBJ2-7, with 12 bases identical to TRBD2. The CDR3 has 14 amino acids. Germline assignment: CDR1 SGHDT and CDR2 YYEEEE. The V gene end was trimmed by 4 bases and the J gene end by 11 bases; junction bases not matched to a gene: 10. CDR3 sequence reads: CASSAETSGRREYF. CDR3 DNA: TGTGCCAGCAGCGCAGAGACTAGCGGGAGAAGGGAGTACTTC.

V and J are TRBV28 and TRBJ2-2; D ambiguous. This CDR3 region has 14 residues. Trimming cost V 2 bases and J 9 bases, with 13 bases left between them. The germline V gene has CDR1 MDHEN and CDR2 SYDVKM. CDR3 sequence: CASSLATQYRELFF. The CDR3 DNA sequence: TGTGCCAGCAGTTTAGCGACTCAGTACCGGGAGCTGTTTTTT. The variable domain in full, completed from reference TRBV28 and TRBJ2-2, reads DVKVTQSSRYLVKRTGEKVFLECVQDMDHENMFWYRQDPGLGLRLIYFSYDVKMKEKGDIPEGYSVSREKKERFSLILESASTNQTSMYLCASSLATQYRELFFGEGSRLTVL.

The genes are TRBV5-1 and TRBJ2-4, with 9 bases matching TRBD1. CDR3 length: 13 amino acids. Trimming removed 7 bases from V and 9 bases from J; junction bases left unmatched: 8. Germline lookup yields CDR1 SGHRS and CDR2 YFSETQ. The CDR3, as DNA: TGCGCCAGCGGACTGGGACAGGGAGGCATTCAGTACTTC. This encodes CASGLGQGGIQYF.

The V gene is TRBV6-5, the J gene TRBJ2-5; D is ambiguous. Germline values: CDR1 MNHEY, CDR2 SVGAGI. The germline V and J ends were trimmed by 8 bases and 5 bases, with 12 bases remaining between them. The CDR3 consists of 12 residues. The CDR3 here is CASHGAGETQYF. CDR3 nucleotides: TGTGCCAGCCACGGCGCCGGGGAGACCCAGTACTTC.

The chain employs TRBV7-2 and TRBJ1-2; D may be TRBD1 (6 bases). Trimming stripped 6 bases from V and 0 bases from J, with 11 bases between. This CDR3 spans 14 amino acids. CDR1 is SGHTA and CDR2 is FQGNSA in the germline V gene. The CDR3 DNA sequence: TGTGCCAGCAGTGGTTACAGGGCTAACTATGGCTACACCTTC. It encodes CASSGYRANYGYTF.

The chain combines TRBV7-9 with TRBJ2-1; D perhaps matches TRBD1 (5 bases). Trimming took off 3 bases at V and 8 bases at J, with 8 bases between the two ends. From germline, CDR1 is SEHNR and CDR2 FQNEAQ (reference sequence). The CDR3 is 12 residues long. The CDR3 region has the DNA TGTGCCAGCAGCTTTGACAGATATGAGCAGTTCTTC. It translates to CASSFDRYEQFF.

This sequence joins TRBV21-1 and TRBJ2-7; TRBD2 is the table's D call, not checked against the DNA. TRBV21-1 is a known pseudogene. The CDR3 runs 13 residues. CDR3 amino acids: CASSPLGEYEQYF. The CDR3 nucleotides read TGTGCCAGCAGCCCCCTGGGAGAATACGAGCAGTACTTC.

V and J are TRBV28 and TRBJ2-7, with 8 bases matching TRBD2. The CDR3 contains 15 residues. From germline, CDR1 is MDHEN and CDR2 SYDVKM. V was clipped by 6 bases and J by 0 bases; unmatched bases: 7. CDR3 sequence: CASSLTSGNSYEQYF. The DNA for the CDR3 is TGTGCCAGCAGCCTCACTAGCGGAAACTCCTACGAGCAGTACTTC.

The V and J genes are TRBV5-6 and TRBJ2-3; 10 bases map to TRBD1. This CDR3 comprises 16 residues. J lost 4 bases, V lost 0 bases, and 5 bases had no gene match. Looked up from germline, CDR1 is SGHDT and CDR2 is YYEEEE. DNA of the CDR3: TGTGCCAGCAGCTTGGGGACAGGGGGTGGCCCAGATACGCAGTATTTT. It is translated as CASSLGTGGGPDTQYF.

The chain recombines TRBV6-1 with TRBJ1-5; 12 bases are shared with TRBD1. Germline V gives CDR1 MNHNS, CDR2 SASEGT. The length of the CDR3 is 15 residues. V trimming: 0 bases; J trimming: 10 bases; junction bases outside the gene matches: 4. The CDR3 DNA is TGTGCCAGCAGTGAAGCAGGGACAGGGGGCGCACCCCAGCATTTT. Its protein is CASSEAGTGGAPQHF.

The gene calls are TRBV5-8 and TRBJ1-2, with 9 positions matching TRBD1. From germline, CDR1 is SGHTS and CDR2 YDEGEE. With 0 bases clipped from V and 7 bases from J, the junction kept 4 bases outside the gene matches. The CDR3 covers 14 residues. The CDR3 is CASSLDRGQGGYTF. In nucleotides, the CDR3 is TGTGCCAGCAGCTTGGACAGGGGGCAAGGTGGCTACACCTTC.

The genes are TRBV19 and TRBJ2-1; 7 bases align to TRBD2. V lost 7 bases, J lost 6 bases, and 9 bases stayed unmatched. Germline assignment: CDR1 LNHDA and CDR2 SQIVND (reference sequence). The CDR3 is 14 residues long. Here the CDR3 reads CASMLRGSANEQFF. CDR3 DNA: TGTGCCAGTATGTTGCGCGGGAGTGCCAATGAGCAGTTCTTC.

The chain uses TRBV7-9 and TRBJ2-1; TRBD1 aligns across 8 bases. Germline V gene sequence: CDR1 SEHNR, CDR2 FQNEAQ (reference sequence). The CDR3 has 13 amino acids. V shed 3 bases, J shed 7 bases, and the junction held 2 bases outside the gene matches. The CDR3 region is CASSFWDRNEQFF. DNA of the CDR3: TGTGCCAGCAGCTTTTGGGACAGGAATGAGCAGTTCTTC.

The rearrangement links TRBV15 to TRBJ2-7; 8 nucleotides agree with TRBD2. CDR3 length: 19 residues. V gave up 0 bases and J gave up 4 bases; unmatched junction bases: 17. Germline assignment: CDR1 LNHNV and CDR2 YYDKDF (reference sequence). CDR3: CATSRDRGGRGAPVYEQYF. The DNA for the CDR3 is TGTGCCACCAGCAGAGATCGAGGGGGGCGGGGGGCCCCTGTATACGAGCAGTACTTC.